This T cell receptor beta chain was documented in a study of T cells in Graves' hyperthyroidism and ophthalmopathy. Overall study: The blood sample was taken at first diagnosis, before treatment began.

The germline gives CDR1 SQVTM, CDR2 ANQGSEA. The CDR3 sequence is 13 residues long. Between the trimmed V and J ends, which lost 7 bases and 2 bases, there was a span of 14 bases. What was amplified from RNA transcripts were TCR beta CDR3 regions. The HTBI set primed first-round TCR CDR3 RT-PCR. TCRdb re-called the multiplex PCR reads through MiXCR, storing one row per CDR3 protein. The profile shows hundreds of thousands of distinct CDR3 sequences, around 40% of them singletons. Clinicians diagnosed patients from clinical symptoms, serum thyroxine and TRAb, thyroid ultrasound and orbital computed tomography.

The receptor's source is a middle-aged woman with Graves' hyperthyroidism. This chain uses TRBV29-1 with TRBJ2-5; no firm D call. Sequenced sample: blood. The CDR3 bases are TGCAGCGCCCTTGGCGCCTCTCAAGAGACCCAGTACTTC. Protein: CSALGASQETQYF.